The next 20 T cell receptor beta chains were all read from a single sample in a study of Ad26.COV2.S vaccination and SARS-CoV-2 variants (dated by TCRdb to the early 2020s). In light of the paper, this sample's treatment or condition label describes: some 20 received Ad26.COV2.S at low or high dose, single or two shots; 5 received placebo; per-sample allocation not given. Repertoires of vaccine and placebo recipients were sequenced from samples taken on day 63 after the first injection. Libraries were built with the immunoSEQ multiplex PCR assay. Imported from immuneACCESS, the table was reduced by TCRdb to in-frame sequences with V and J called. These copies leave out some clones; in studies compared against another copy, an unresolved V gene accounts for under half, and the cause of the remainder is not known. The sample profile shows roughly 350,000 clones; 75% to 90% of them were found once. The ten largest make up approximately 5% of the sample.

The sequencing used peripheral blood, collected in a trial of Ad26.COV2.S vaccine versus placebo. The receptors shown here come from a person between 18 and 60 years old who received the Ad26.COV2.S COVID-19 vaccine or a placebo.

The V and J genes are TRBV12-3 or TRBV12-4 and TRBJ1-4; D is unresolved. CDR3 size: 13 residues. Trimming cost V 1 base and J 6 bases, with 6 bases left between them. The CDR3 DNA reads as TGTGCCAGCAGTTTAGTCGTCGATGAAAAACTGTTTTTT. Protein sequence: CASSLVVDEKLFF.

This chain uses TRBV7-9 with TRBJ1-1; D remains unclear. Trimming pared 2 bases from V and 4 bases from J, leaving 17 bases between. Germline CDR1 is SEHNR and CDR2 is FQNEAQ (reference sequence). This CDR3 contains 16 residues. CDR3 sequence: CASSLLYGLEGTEAFF. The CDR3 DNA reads TGTGCCAGCAGCTTACTTTACGGGCTCGAGGGCACTGAAGCTTTCTTT.

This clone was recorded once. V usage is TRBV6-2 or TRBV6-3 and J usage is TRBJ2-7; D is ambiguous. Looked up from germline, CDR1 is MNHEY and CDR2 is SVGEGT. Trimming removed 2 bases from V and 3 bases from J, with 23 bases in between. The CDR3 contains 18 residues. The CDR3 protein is CASSYRRLDLRTDYEQYF. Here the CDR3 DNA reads TGTGCCAGCAGTTACCGTCGCCTAGACTTGAGGACCGACTACGAGCAGTACTTC.

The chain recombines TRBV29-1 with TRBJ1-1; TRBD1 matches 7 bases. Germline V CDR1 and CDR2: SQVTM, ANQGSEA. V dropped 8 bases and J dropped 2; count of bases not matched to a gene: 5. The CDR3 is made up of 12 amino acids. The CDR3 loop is CSSRQGNTEAFF. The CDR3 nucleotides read TGCAGCTCCCGACAGGGCAACACTGAAGCTTTCTTT.

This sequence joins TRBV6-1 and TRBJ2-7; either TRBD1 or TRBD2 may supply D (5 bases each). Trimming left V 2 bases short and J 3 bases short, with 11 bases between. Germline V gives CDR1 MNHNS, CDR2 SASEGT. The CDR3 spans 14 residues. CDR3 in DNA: TGTGCCAGCAGTGAACAGGGCGGAGGCTACGAGCAGTACTTC. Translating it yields CASSEQGGGYEQYF.

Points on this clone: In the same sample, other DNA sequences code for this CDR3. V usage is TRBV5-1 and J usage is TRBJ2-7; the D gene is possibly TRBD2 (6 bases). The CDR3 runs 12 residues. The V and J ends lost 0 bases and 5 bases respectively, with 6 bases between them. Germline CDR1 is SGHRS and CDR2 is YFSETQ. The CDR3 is CASSLGEDEQYF. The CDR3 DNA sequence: TGCGCCAGCAGCTTGGGGGAGGACGAGCAGTACTTC.

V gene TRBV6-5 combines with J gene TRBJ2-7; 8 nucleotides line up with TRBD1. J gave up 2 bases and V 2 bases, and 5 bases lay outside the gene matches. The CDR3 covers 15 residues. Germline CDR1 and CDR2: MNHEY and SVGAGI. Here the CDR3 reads CASSYGGQAAYEQYF. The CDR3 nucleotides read TGTGCCAGCAGTTACGGGGGACAGGCGGCCTACGAGCAGTACTTC.

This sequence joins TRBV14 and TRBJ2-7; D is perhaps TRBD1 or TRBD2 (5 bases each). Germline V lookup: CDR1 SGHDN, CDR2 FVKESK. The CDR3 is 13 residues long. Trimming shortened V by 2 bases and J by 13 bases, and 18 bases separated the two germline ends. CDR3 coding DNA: TGTGCCAGCAGCCAAATCGTGGGGACCGAAGTCTACTTC. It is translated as CASSQIVGTEVYF.

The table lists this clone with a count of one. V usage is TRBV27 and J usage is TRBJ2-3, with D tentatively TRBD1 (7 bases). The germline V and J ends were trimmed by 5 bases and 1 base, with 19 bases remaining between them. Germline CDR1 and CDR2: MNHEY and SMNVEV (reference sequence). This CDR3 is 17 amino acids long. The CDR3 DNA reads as TGTGCCAGCAGTGGGGACCAGGGGGGCGGCGGCACAGATACGCAGTATTTT. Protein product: CASSGDQGGGGTDTQYF.

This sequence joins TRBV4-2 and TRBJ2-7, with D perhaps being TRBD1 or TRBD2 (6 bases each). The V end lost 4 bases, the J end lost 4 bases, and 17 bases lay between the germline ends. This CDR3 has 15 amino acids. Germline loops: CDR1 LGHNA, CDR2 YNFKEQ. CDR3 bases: TGTGCCAGCAGCCCGGGGGCGGGGTACAGATACGAGCAGTACTTC. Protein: CASSPGAGYRYEQYF.

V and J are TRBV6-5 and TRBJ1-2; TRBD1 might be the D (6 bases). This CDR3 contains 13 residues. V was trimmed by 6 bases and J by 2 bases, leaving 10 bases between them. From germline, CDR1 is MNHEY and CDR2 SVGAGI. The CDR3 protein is CASSFGQNYGYTF. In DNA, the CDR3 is TGTGCCAGCAGCTTTGGACAGAACTATGGCTACACCTTC.

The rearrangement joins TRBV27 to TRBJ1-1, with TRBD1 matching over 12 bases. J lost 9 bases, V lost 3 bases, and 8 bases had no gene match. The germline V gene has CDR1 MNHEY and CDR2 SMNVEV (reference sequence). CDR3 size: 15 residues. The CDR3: CASSLAGTGGGKAFF. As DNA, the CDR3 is TGTGCCAGCAGTTTGGCCGGGACAGGGGGCGGAAAAGCTTTCTTT.

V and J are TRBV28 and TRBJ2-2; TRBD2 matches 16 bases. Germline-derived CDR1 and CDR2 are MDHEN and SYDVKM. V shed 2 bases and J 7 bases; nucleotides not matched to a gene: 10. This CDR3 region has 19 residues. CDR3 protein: CASSLLPGTSGRANGELFF. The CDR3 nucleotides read TGTGCCAGCAGTTTACTCCCTGGGACTAGCGGGAGGGCCAACGGGGAGCTGTTTTTT.

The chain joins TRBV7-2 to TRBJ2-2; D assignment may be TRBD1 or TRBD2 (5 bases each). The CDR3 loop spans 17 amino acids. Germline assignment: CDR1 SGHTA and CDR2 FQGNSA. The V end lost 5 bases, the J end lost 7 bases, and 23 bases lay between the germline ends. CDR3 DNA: TGTGCCAGCAGCAGTCCCCTGGGGACGTCAGCACTCGGGGAGCTGTTTTTT. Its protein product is CASSSPLGTSALGELFF.

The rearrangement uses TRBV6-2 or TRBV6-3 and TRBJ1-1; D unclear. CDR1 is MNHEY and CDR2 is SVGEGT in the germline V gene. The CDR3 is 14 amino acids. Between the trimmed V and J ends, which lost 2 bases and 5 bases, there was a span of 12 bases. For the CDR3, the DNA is TGTGCCAGCAGTTACCCGGGTGATAGAACTGAAGCTTTCTTT. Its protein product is CASSYPGDRTEAFF.

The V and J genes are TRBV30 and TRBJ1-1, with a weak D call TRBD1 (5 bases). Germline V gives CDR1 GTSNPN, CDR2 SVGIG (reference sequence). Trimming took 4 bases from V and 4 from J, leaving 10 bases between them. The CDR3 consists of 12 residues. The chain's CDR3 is CAWTSGPTEAFF. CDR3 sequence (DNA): TGTGCCTGGACCTCGGGGCCCACTGAAGCTTTCTTT.

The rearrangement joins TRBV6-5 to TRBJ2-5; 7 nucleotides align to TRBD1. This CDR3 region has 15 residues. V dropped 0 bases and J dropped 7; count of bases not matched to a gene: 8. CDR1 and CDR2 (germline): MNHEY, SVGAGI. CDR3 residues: CASSYSRQGVGTQYF. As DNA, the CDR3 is TGTGCCAGCAGTTACTCGAGGCAGGGGGTTGGGACCCAGTACTTC.

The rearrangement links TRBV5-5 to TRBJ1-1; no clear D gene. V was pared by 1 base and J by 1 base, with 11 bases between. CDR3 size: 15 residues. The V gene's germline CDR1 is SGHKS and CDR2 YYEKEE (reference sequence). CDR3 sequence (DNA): TGTGCCAGCAGCTTGCGCTACAGCTCGAACACTGAAGCTTTCTTT. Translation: CASSLRYSSNTEAFF. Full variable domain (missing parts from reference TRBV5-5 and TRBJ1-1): DAGVTQSPTHLIKTRGQQVTLRCSPISGHKSVSWYQQVLGQGPQFIFQYYEKEERGRGNFPDRFSARQFPNYSSELNVNALLLGDSALYLCASSLRYSSNTEAFFGQGTRLTVV.

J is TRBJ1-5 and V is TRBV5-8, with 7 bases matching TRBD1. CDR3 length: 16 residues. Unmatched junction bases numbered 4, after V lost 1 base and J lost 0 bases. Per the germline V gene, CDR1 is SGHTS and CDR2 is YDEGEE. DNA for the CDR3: TGTGCCAGCAGCTTGAGGGGACAGTATAGCAATCAGCCCCAGCATTTT. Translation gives CASSLRGQYSNQPQHF.

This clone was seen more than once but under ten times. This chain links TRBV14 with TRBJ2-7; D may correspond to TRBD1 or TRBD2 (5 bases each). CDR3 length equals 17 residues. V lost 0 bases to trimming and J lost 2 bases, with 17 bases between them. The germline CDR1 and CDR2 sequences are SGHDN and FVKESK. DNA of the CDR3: TGTGCCAGCAGCCAAGATGACGTCTGGGGGACCCCCTACGAGCAGTACTTC. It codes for CASSQDDVWGTPYEQYF.